Listed here is a single TCR beta chain. No antigen is known for it. The junction and the germline gene differ at one end; a read error may be behind it. There are 13 residues in the CDR3. Germline V gives CDR1 SGHTA, CDR2 FQGNSA. The PCR made use of 60 Vbeta and 13 Jbeta primers. The method was immunoSEQ multiplex PCR; TCRdb's version includes in-frame clones alone and lacks a portion of them. This table holds over 70,000 clones, around 80% found once. The entry originates in a study of cytomegalovirus exposure and HLA in healthy donors. Whole-study results and caveats: Analysis performed later showed TCR beta chains linked to HLA being more clonally expanded than equally common others. V- and J-gene trimming of TCR beta was linked (in a later analysis) to a missense DCLRE1C variant.

The receptor was derived from a male donor in good health and CMV-seropositive. Sequenced: PBMCs. This rearrangement joins TRBV7-2 to TRBJ1-5; D is unclear. CDR3 loop: CASSLSSPQAQHF. The CDR3 nucleotides read TGTGCCAGCAGCTTAAGCAGTCCTCAGGCCCAGCATTTT.